This entry lists 9 T cell receptor beta chains sequenced from one sample in a study of beta chain features in type 1 diabetes. Since all of the isolated RNA was reverse transcribed, expressed TCRB transcripts were what got sequenced. Method: immunoSEQ multiplex PCR; TCRdb's copy keeps in-frame clones and lacks some. The repertoire includes 300,000 to 350,000 clones, 13% to 15% of them detected once, and roughly 7% sits in the top ten. Sequences were obtained from central memory CD4+ T cells from blood. The source of these receptors is a young man in good health.

Ten or more counts support this clone. The rearrangement uses TRBV18 and TRBJ1-1; D call uncertain. The CDR3 runs to 14 residues. The ends were cut back, 1 base at V and 0 bases at J, with 6 bases in the middle. CDR1 and CDR2 (germline): KGHSH, LQKENI. The CDR3 is CASSPQEVNTEAFF. The DNA for the CDR3 is TGTGCCAGCTCACCACAGGAGGTGAACACTGAAGCTTTCTTT.

This clone was counted at least ten times. The sample holds other DNA sequences that translate to the same CDR3. J is TRBJ2-1 and V is TRBV18; D unclear. Germline V lookup: CDR1 KGHSH, CDR2 LQKENI. The CDR3 consists of 14 residues. The V gene lost 3 bases and the J gene lost 7 bases, with 13 bases spanning the gap. CDR3 region: CASSPELLVNEQFF. The CDR3, as DNA: TGTGCCAGCTCACCCGAACTCCTGGTGAATGAGCAGTTCTTC.

This clone turned up a few times. Other nucleotide sequences in the sample specify the same CDR3. The J gene is TRBJ2-2, the V gene TRBV7-2; no clear D. V gave up 4 bases and J gave up 2 bases, with 8 bases separating them. Looked up from germline, CDR1 is SGHTA and CDR2 is FQGNSA. The CDR3 covers 14 residues. In DNA, the CDR3 is TGTGCCAGCAGCTCGGGCACTAACACCGGGGAGCTGTTTTTT. Its protein is CASSSGTNTGELFF.

This clone was counted between two and nine times. The chain carries TRBV29-1 and TRBJ2-7; D not certain. The CDR3 is made up of 11 amino acids. Germline V gene sequence: CDR1 SQVTM, CDR2 ANQGSEA. The V gene lost 4 bases and the J gene lost 2 bases, with 6 bases spanning the gap. CDR3: CSVVGTYEQYF. CDR3 in DNA: TGCAGCGTTGTAGGAACCTACGAGCAGTACTTC.

The chain uses TRBV11-3 and TRBJ2-5, with D tentatively TRBD1 (5 bases). The CDR3 is made up of 13 amino acids. V lost 5 bases to trimming and J lost 9 bases, with 16 bases between them. In germline, CDR1 is SGHNT, CDR2 YENEEA. For the CDR3, the DNA is TGTGCCAGCAGCCCTGGACATAGTGGTTCCCAGTACTTC. It codes for CASSPGHSGSQYF.

The V and J genes are TRBV5-1 and TRBJ2-1; TRBD1 aligns across 9 bases. Trimming removed 3 bases from V and 6 bases from J; junction bases left unmatched: 7. Per the germline V gene, CDR1 is SGHRS and CDR2 is YFSETQ. This CDR3 has 15 residues. The CDR3, as DNA: TGCGCCAGCAGCTCCCGACAGGGGGGGGGCAATGAGCAGTTCTTC. It yields the protein CASSSRQGGGNEQFF.

This clone was observed at least ten times. This chain connects TRBV7-9 to TRBJ1-2, with a tentative D call TRBD1 (5 bases). V lost 5 bases and J lost 0, with 13 bases in between. This CDR3 is 15 amino acids long. Germline-derived CDR1 and CDR2 are SEHNR and FQNEAQ (reference sequence). This chain's CDR3 is CASSQPQGTNYGYTF. For the CDR3, the DNA is TGTGCCAGCAGCCAACCCCAGGGAACTAACTATGGCTACACCTTC.

The rearrangement joins TRBV27 to TRBJ1-5, with 7 bases lining up with TRBD1. The germline CDR1 and CDR2 sequences are MNHEY and SMNVEV (reference sequence). With V trimmed by 4 bases and J by 2 bases, 2 bases remained unmatched. The length of the CDR3 is 14 residues. CDR3 coding DNA: TGTGCCAGCAGTTCCGGACAGGGCAATCAGCCCCAGCATTTT. Encoded protein: CASSSGQGNQPQHF.

In this sample, this clone turned up a few times. The genes are TRBV5-4 and TRBJ1-2; TRBD1 aligns across 8 bases. The junction had 13 bases not matched to a gene; V was cut back by 4 bases and J by 5 bases. The CDR3 covers 16 residues. Germline loops: CDR1 SGHNT, CDR2 YYREEE (reference sequence). CDR3 DNA: TGTGCCAGCAGCGATAGTAGCGGATGGACAGGGTATGGCTACACCTTC. This gives the protein CASSDSSGWTGYGYTF.